The T cell receptor (beta chain) under discussion was sequenced for a study of CD8+CD57+ T cells in acquired aplastic anemia. Across the study: Across the sorted CD4+ and CD8+ cells, DNA amounts averaged about 3.2 ug.

It was genomic DNA that served as the template for profiling TCR beta VDJ and CDR3. TCRdb reprocessed the reads via MiXCR and lists one record per CDR3 protein. The data hold under 150,000 distinct CDR3 sequences, with almost 40% observed a single time. This clonotype has a handful of counts. The antigen is not known. Individuals selected for sequencing had exhibited CD8+CD57+ cell expansion on flow cytometry. Every patient presented with severe acquired aplastic anemia. Study-level results: Patient and control CD8+ Simpson's diversity was not significantly different.

V was clipped by 2 bases and J by 4 bases; unmatched bases: 6. The germline V gene has CDR1 SGHNT and CDR2 YYREEE (reference sequence). This CDR3 spans 15 amino acids. The sample comprised sorted CD4+, CD8+, or CD8+CD57+ T cells (not recorded which) from PBMCs. This clonotype originated in a human donor with aplastic anemia. The rearrangement joins TRBV5-4 to TRBJ1-1; 9 positions agree with TRBD1. CDR3 bases: TGTGCCAGCAGCTTATTCCGGGACAGGGCCACTGAAGCTTTCTTT. Protein product: CASSLFRDRATEAFF.